This T cell receptor beta chain was captured in a study of T cell responses to AZD1222 COVID-19 vaccine. Sequencing used immunoSEQ multiplex PCR; TCRdb keeps in-frame clones, though not all of them. This table has about 170,000 clones, roughly 91% appearing once. Comment on this clone: Its antigen is as yet unknown.

The V end was cut by 4 bases, the J end by 1 base, with 7 bases between. Germline-derived CDR1 and CDR2 are SQVTM and ANQGSEA. The CDR3 runs 12 residues. Study-level results: Females made up more of the donors, who were largely white British, and clonal diversity may have come out too low.

The sequenced sample was peripheral blood, obtained on day 0 of AZD1222 vaccination. This rearrangement joins TRBV29-1 to TRBJ1-1; D ambiguous. This sequence was found in an adult in good health. CDR3 protein: CSVAIGNTEAFF. For the CDR3, the DNA is TGCAGCGTTGCGATAGGGAACACTGAAGCTTTCTTT.